This T cell receptor (beta chain) was recovered during a study of beta chain features in type 1 diabetes. This clone came up a few times. The antigen remains unidentified. cDNA synthesis used the whole RNA isolate, giving expressed TCRB sequences. Assay: immunoSEQ multiplex PCR; the TCRdb copy retains only in-frame clones and omits some. The table includes 600,000 to 700,000 clones, about an eighth detected once. Study observations and caveats: Shortening that was moderate but significant affected the TCRB CDR3s of Type 1 diabetes patients in all four CD4+ subsets.

The clonotype originates from a man younger than 40 with type 1 diabetes. Sequencing was performed on naive CD4+ T cells from blood.

The CDR3 reads CASSPSPLKRDIQYF. DNA for the CDR3: TGTGCCAGCAGCCCGAGCCCCTTGAAGCGGGACATTCAGTACTTC. V usage is TRBV9 and J usage is TRBJ2-4, with D possibly matching TRBD2 (6 bases). Germline V lookup: CDR1 SGDLS, CDR2 YYNGEE. Trimming removed 4 bases at V and 8 bases at J, with 19 bases between. The CDR3 length is 15 residues. Full variable domain (outside the CDR3, taken from reference TRBV9 and TRBJ2-4): DSGVTQTPKHLITATGQRVTLRCSPRSGDLSVYWYQQSLDQGLQFLIQYYNGEERAKGNILERFSAQQFPDLHSELNLSSLELGDSALYFCASSPSPLKRDIQYFGAGTRLSVL.